The sample holds one count of the clone carrying this TCR beta chain. This sample was included in a study of cytomegalovirus exposure and HLA in healthy donors. The PCR made use of 60 Vbeta and 13 Jbeta primers. Sequenced by immunoSEQ multiplex PCR; TCRdb stores in-frame clones only, minus some. The sample has around 140,000 clones, 77% seen once; the top ten hold approximately 1.5%. Sequencing was carried out using PBMCs. The TCR comes from a female donor in good health and CMV-seronegative.

The CDR3 sequence: CASSSTGVANEKLFF. Written as DNA, the CDR3 is TGTGCCAGCAGCTCCACAGGGGTGGCTAATGAAAAACTGTTTTTT. This chain links TRBV9 with TRBJ1-4; 7 positions agree with TRBD1. V shed 4 bases and J 3 bases; nucleotides not matched to a gene: 6. Per germline, CDR1 SGDLS and CDR2 YYNGEE. The CDR3 sequence is 15 residues long.